This T cell receptor beta chain is from a study of control samples from healthy donors and cancer patients. Clones were read by immunoSEQ multiplex PCR, and TCRdb kept only the in-frame ones, dropping some. The data contain 75,000 to 100,000 clones, around nine tenths of them seen just once; the ten biggest clones take up around 6%. Germline CDR1 MNHEY, CDR2 SVGAGI. Trimming removed 7 bases at V and 3 bases at J, with 10 bases between. The CDR3 covers 13 residues. Sequences were obtained from blood. This sequence joins TRBV6-5 and TRBJ1-5; no clear D. The clonotype was recovered from a man aged 45-60 years in good health. CDR3: CASNTVLNQPQHF. In DNA, the CDR3 is TGTGCCAGCAATACAGTCCTCAATCAGCCCCAGCATTTT.